This TCR beta chain was sequenced during a study of T cells in Graves' hyperthyroidism and ophthalmopathy. Findings of the study overall: Model-based prediction identified ophthalmopathy a median around seven months prior to its onset. Stable hyperthyroidism and ophthalmopathy were separated using 13 V-J signatures. The majority of expanded thyroid clonotypes above 0.001 also appeared in blood.

Patients were excluded because of uncontrolled infection, other autoimmune disease, pregnancy or lactation. This clonotype occurred a few times. Its specificity is unknown. The CDR3 spans 14 residues. The J segment lost 4 bases and the V segment lost 4 bases, leaving 3 bases of the junction unmatched. The germline CDR1 and CDR2 sequences are ENHRY and SYGVKD. Regions amplified from RNA transcripts were the TCR beta CDR3 regions. The TCR CDR3 first-round RT-PCR relied on the HTBI primer set. TCRdb re-analysed the multiplex PCR reads in MiXCR, keeping a single row per CDR3 protein. In the table there are 350,000 to 400,000 distinct CDR3 sequences, about 15% of which are singletons.

J is TRBJ1-5 and V is TRBV10-3, with 8 bases matching TRBD1. Sample: blood. This receptor was obtained from a woman aged 55-75 years with Graves' hyperthyroidism. CDR3 nucleotide sequence: TGTGCCATCAGTGCGGACAGGGCGAATCAGCCCCAGCATTTT. Protein: CAISADRANQPQHF.